This note documents a single T cell receptor (beta chain) sequence. This table comes from immunoSEQ multiplex PCR, and its TCRdb copy is limited to in-frame clones, with some not included. The sample gives 360,000 or so clones, roughly 80% of which show up once; approximately 4.7% is in the top ten. Those who participated ranged in age from roughly 18 to 95 years and resided in 20 to 25 US areas. Donors of Cohort 3 who recovered were those that had two negative PCRs, clearance, or symptom resolution. The data belong to a study of blood T cell repertoires in COVID-19. Study information: Sites in the United States, Italy and Spain provided acute and convalescent COVID-19 samples.

Germline V CDR1 and CDR2: GTSNPN, SVGIG (reference sequence). Trimming removed 4 bases at V and 0 bases at J, with 13 bases between. The CDR3 is made up of 14 amino acids. V and J are TRBV30 and TRBJ2-7; maybe TRBD1 (5 bases). The source material was PBMCs or T cells enriched from blood (not recorded which). This clonotype was sampled from a woman in her fifties or sixties who had recovered from COVID-19. The CDR3 region is CAWTFDSYSYEQYF. CDR3 in DNA: TGTGCCTGGACCTTCGACAGCTACTCCTACGAGCAGTACTTC.